A selection of T cell receptor beta chains follows, all from one sample in a study of technical replicates of blood from four donors. Produced via immunoSEQ multiplex PCR; TCRdb's table is partial and in-frame only. Here the sample spans some 96,000 clones, approximately 94% being singletons. Sequenced sample: T cells isolated from PBMCs. These receptors were taken from a human donor in good health. Both conserved end residues are part of each CDR3. D genes are given only for firm matches. Rows give clone size only sometimes, using once, few, many, or a class for an expanded clone.

. | 12 | TRBJ1-1 | . | TRBV28 | CASSPGSFWSIF | TGTGCCAGCAGTCCAGGGTCGTTCTGGAGCATCTTT
. | 14 | TRBJ2-5 | TRBD1 | TRBV30 | CAWSVQGDPETQYF | TGTGCCTGGAGTGTACAGGGGGACCCAGAGACCCAGTACTTC
. | 13 | TRBJ1-1 | . | TRBV11-3 | CASSLTGNTEAFF | TGTGCCAGCAGCTTGACAGGGAACACTGAAGCTTTCTTT
. | 14 | TRBJ1-1 | TRBD1 | TRBV6-4 | CASSAGQGAYEAFF | TGTGCCAGCAGTGCGGGACAGGGGGCGTACGAAGCTTTCTTT
. | 14 | TRBJ2-7 | . | TRBV5-1 | CASSPRTLSGEQYF | TGCGCCAGCAGCCCACGGACATTATCCGGCGAGCAGTACTTC
. | 19 | TRBJ2-7 | TRBD2 | TRBV7-6 | CASSLVTSGRTQSSYEQYF | TGTGCCAGCAGCTTGGTGACTAGCGGGAGAACACAGAGCTCCTACGAGCAGTACTTC
. | 22 | TRBJ2-1 | TRBD2 | TRBV12-5 | CASGFTGGRGLVSNLINNEQFF | TGTGCTAGTGGTTTCACGGGCGGGAGGGGACTAGTTTCAAACTTGATTAACAATGAGCAGTTCTTC
. | 11 | TRBJ2-5 | . | TRBV19 | CASSRQETQYF | TGTGCCAGTAGTCGCCAAGAGACCCAGTACTTC
. | 15 | TRBJ1-4 | . | TRBV5-1 | CASSFQGGPNEKLFF | TGCGCCAGCAGCTTCCAGGGTGGGCCTAATGAAAAACTGTTTTTT
. | 14 | TRBJ1-1 | . | TRBV6-5 | CASSFRNLNTEAFF | TGTGCCAGCAGTTTCAGGAACTTGAACACTGAAGCTTTCTTT
. | 13 | TRBJ1-2 | TRBD1 | TRBV7-8 | CASSLGQEYGYTF | TGTGCCAGCAGCTTGGGACAGGAATATGGCTACACCTTC
. | 15 | TRBJ1-2 | TRBD1 | TRBV7-9 | CASSAQDRGLYGYTF | TGTGCCAGCAGTGCCCAGGACAGGGGGCTGTATGGCTACACCTTC
once | 14 | TRBJ1-2 | TRBD1 | TRBV2 | CASRGQGGDYGYTF | TGTGCCAGCAGGGGACAGGGAGGGGACTATGGCTACACCTTC
. | 14 | TRBJ2-5 | . | TRBV14 | CASSPLDNQETQYF | TGTGCCAGCAGCCCTTTGGACAACCAAGAGACCCAGTACTTC
. | 13 | TRBJ2-2 | . | TRBV14 | CASSQEGTGELFF | TGTGCCAGCAGCCAGGAGGGCACCGGGGAGCTGTTTTTT
. | 13 | TRBJ2-7 | . | TRBV27 | CASSWRADYEQYF | TGTGCCAGCAGTTGGAGAGCCGACTACGAGCAGTACTTC
. | 13 | TRBJ2-7 | . | TRBV25-1 | CASSELETYEQYF | TGTGCCAGCAGTGAATTAGAAACCTACGAGCAGTACTTC
. | 14 | TRBJ2-7 | TRBD2 | TRBV11-2 | CASSSSGRVYEQYF | TGTGCCAGCAGCTCTAGCGGGAGGGTCTACGAGCAGTACTTC
. | 16 | TRBJ2-1 | . | TRBV27 | CASSLWVVGAINEQFF | TGTGCCAGCAGTTTATGGGTAGTGGGGGCGATCAATGAGCAGTTCTTC
. | 14 | TRBJ1-2 | . | TRBV6-1 | CASIGAGGEYGYTF | TGTGCCAGTATCGGGGCGGGGGGGGAATATGGCTACACCTTC